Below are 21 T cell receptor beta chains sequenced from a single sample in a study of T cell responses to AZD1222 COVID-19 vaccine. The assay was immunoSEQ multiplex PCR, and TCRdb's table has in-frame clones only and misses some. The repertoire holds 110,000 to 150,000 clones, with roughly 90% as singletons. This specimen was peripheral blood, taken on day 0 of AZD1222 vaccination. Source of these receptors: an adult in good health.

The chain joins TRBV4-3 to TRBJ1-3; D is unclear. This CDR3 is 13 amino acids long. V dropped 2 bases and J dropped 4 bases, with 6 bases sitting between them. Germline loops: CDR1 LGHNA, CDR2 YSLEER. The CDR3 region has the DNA TGCGCCAGCAGCCAATACCCCGGAAACACCATATATTTT. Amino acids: CASSQYPGNTIYF.

DNA for the CDR3: TGTGCTAGTGGGGGAACCTCGGGGCTAGTGGAGACCCAGTACTTC. Amino acids: CASGGTSGLVETQYF. The V call is TRBV12-5, the J call TRBJ2-5, with D perhaps TRBD1 or TRBD2 (5 bases each). The CDR3 spans 15 residues. CDR1 and CDR2 (germline): LGHNT, FRNRAP. Between the trimmed V and J ends, which lost 6 bases and 5 bases, there was a span of 19 bases.

The CDR3, as DNA: TGCGCCAGCAGCCAAGATAGGACCCTCGGAACCCCGTACTTC. Protein sequence: CASSQDRTLGTPYF. This chain uses TRBV4-1 with TRBJ2-7; no firm D call. CDR3 size: 14 residues. V lost 0 bases and J 12 bases, leaving 18 bases between the germline ends. Germline V gives CDR1 MGHRA, CDR2 YSYEKL.

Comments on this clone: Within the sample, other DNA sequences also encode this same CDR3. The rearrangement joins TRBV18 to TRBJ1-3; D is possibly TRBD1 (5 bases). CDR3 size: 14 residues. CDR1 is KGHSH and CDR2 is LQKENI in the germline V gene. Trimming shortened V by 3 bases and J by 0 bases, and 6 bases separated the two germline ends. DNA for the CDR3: TGTGCCAGCTCACCGGGGGTCTCTGGAAACACCATATATTTT. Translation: CASSPGVSGNTIYF.

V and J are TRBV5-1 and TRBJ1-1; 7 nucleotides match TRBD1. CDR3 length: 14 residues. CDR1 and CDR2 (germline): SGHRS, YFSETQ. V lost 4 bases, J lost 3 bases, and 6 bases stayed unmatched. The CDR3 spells CASSVDRADTEAFF. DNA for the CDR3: TGCGCCAGCAGCGTAGACAGGGCGGACACTGAAGCTTTCTTT.

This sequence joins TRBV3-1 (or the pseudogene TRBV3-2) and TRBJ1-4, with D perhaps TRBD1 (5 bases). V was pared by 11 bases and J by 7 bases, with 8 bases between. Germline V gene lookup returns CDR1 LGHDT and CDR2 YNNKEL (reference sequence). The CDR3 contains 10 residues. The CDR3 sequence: CAGQGEKLFF. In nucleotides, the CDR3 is TGTGCCGGGCAGGGTGAAAAACTGTTTTTT.

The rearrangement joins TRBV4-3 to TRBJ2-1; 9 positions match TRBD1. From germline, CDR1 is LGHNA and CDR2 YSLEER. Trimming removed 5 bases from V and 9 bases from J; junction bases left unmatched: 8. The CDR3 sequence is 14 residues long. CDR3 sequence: CASSSNRGPGEQFF. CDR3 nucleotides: TGCGCCAGCAGCTCTAACAGGGGGCCGGGTGAGCAGTTCTTC.

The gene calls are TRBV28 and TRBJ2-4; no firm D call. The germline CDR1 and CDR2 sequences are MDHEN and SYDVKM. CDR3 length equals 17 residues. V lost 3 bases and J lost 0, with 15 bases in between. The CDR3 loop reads CASSFPRLRLAKNIQYF. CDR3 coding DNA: TGTGCCAGCAGTTTCCCGCGACTGCGGCTAGCCAAAAACATTCAGTACTTC.

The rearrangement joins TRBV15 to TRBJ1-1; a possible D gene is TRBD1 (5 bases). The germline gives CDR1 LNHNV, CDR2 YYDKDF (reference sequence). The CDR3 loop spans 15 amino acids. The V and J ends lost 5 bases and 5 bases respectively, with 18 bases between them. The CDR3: CATSERGRRWTEAFF. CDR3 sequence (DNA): TGTGCCACCAGCGAAAGGGGCCGGAGGTGGACTGAAGCTTTCTTT.

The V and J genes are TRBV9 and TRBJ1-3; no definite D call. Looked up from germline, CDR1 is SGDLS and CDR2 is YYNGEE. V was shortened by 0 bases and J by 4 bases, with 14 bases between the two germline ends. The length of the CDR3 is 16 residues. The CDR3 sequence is CASSVATGNSGNTIYF. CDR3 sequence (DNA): TGTGCCAGCAGCGTAGCTACGGGGAATTCGGGAAACACCATATATTTT.

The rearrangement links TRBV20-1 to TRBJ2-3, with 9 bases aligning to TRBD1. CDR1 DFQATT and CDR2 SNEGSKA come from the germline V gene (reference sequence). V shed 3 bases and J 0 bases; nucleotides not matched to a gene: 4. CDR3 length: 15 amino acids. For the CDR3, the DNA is TGCAGTGCTAGTCGGACAGGGGCTAGCACAGATACGCAGTATTTT. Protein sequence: CSASRTGASTDTQYF.

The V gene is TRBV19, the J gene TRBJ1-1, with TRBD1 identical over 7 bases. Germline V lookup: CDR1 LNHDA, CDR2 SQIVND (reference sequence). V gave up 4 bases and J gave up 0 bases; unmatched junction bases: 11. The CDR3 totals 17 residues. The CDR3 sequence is CASSRTGPSIMNTEAFF. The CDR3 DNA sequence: TGTGCCAGTAGTAGGACAGGTCCTTCTATTATGAACACTGAAGCTTTCTTT. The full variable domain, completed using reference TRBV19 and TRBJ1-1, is DGGITQSPKYLFRKEGQNVTLSCEQNLNHDAMYWYRQDPGQGLRLIYYSQIVNDFQKGDIAEGYSVSREKKESFPLTVTSAQKNPTAFYLCASSRTGPSIMNTEAFFGQGTRLTVV.

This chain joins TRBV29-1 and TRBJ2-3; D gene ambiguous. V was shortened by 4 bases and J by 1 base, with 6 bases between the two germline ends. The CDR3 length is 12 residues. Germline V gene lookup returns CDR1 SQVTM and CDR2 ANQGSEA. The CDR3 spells CSVGRRTDTQYF. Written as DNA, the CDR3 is TGCAGCGTTGGCAGGCGCACAGATACGCAGTATTTT.

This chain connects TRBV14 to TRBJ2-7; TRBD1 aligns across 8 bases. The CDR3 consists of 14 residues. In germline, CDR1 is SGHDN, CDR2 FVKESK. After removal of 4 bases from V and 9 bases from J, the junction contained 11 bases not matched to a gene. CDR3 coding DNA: TGTGCCAGCAGCCCAGGACAGGGTGAGTTGGGGCAGTACTTC. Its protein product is CASSPGQGELGQYF.

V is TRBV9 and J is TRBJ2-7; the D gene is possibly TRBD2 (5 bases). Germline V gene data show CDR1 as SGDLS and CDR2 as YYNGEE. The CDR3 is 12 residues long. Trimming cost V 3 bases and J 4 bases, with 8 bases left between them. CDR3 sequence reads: CASSDRGYEQYF. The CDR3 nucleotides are TGTGCCAGCAGCGACCGGGGATACGAGCAGTACTTC.

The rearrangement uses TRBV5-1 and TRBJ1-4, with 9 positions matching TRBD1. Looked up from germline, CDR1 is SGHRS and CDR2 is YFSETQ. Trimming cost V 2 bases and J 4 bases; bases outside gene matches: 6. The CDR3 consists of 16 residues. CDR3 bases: TGCGCCAGCAGCTTACAGGGGGCAGGGGATAATGAAAAACTGTTTTTT. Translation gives CASSLQGAGDNEKLFF.

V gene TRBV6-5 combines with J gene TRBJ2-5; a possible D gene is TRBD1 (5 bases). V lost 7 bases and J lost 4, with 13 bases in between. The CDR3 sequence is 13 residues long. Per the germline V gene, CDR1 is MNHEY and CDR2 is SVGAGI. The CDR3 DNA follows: TGTGCCAGCACCCAGGGTCCCGGAGAGACCCAGTACTTC. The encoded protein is CASTQGPGETQYF.

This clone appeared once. The CDR3 DNA sequence: TGTGCCAGCTCACCGCGGCAGGGGGAATACAATGAGCAGTTCTTC. Protein product: CASSPRQGEYNEQFF. The chain has TRBV18 and TRBJ2-1; TRBD1 matches at 7 bases. The J segment lost 4 bases and the V segment lost 3 bases, leaving 6 bases of the junction unmatched. The V gene's germline CDR1 is KGHSH and CDR2 LQKENI. The CDR3 is made up of 15 amino acids.

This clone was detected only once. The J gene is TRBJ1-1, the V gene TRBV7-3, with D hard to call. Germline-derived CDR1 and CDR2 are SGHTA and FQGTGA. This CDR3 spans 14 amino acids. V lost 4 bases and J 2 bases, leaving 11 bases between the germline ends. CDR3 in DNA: TGTGCCAGCAGCTCAGGTGCGGGTAACACTGAAGCTTTCTTT. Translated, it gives CASSSGAGNTEAFF.

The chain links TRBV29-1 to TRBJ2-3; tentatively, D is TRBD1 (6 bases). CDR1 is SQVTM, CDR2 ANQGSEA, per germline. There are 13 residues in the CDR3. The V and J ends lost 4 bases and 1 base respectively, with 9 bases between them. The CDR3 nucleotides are TGCAGCGTTGCAGGGGAAGGCACAGATACGCAGTATTTT. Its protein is CSVAGEGTDTQYF.

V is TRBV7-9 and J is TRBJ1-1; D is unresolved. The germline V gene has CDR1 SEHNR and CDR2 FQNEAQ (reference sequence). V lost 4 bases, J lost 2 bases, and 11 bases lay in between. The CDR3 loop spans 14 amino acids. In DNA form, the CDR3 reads TGTGCCAGCAGCTCCCGGACGGGTAACACTGAAGCTTTCTTT. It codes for CASSSRTGNTEAFF.